The 14 T cell receptor beta chains in this list originate from one sample, sequenced in a study of CD8+CD57+ T cells in acquired aplastic anemia. Genomic DNA provided the template from which TCR beta VDJ and CDR3 profiles were obtained. TCRdb passed the reads through MiXCR, listing each CDR3 protein once. The profile shows just over 450,000 distinct CDR3 sequences, about a third of them singletons. Sequencing was done on patients that had shown CD8+CD57+ cell expansion by flow cytometry. Specimen: sorted CD4+, CD8+, or CD8+CD57+ T cells (not recorded which) from PBMCs. Receptors were obtained from a human donor with aplastic anemia.

Of note for this clonotype: A read error may be the cause here, since a much bigger clone is one base away. The chain couples TRBV19 to TRBJ2-3, with 7 bases fitting TRBD2. The CDR3 is 15 amino acids. Germline assignment: CDR1 LNHDA and CDR2 SQIVND (reference sequence). CDR3 sequence (DNA): TGTGCCAGACTACCACTAGCGCCTAGCACAGATGCGCAGTATTTT. Protein: CARLPLAPSTDAQYF.

This clonotype was counted many times. This sequence joins TRBV2 and TRBJ2-5; TRBD2 matches 11 bases. The CDR3 has 16 residues. Germline V lookup: CDR1 SNHLY, CDR2 FYNNEI. The ends lost 5 bases at V and 4 bases at J; junction bases unmatched: 9. CDR3: CASSQYGLAGIETQYF. In DNA form, the CDR3 reads TGTGCCAGCAGTCAGTACGGACTAGCGGGTATAGAGACCCAGTACTTC. Full variable domain (outside the CDR3, taken from reference TRBV2 and TRBJ2-5): EPEVTQTPSHQVTQMGQEVILRCVPISNHLYFYWYRQILGQKVEFLVSFYNNEISEKSEIFDDQFSVERPDGSNFTLKIRSTKLEDSAMYFCASSQYGLAGIETQYFGPGTRLLVL.

This clonotype has at least ten counts. V and J are TRBV12-3 or TRBV12-4 and TRBJ1-5, with D perhaps matching TRBD1 (6 bases). The CDR3 is made up of 13 amino acids. Trimming shortened V by 5 bases and J by 7 bases, and 12 bases separated the two germline ends. This CDR3 reads CASSTTGRQPQHF. The CDR3 nucleotides are TGTGCCAGCAGTACCACAGGGAGACAGCCCCAGCATTTT.

There are many counts of this clonotype. The chain uses TRBV24-1 and TRBJ2-5; D might be TRBD2 (6 bases). Trimming took off 2 bases at V and 4 bases at J, with 7 bases between the two ends. The germline CDR1 and CDR2 sequences are KGHDR and SFDVKD. The length of the CDR3 is 13 residues. CDR3 bases: TGTGCCACCAGTGATTCCGGGGGAGAGACCCAGTACTTC. Amino acid sequence: CATSDSGGETQYF.

Only a few counts were recorded for this clonotype. The chain is built from TRBV20-1 and TRBJ1-6; the match to TRBD1 covers 7 bases. The CDR3 contains 15 residues. The V gene's germline CDR1 is DFQATT and CDR2 SNEGSKA (reference sequence). J gave up 3 bases and V 6 bases, and 8 bases lay outside the gene matches. CDR3: CSAGPRDSYNSPLHF. CDR3 nucleotides: TGCAGTGCCGGCCCACGGGACAGCTATAATTCACCCCTCCACTTT.

Concerning this clonotype itself: This may be a read error: a much more frequent sequence differs by one nucleotide. CDR3: CASSDRSGSPLHF. The DNA of the CDR3 is TGTGCCAGCAGTGACCGGAGTGGATCACCCCTCCACTTT. This rearrangement joins TRBV2 to TRBJ1-6; D unresolved. Germline assignment: CDR1 SNHLY and CDR2 FYNNEI. The CDR3 runs 13 residues. Deletions cut 3 bases from V and 10 bases from J, with 10 bases between.

V and J are TRBV3-1 and TRBJ1-5; D is uncertain. V was shortened by 3 bases and J by 2 bases, with 11 bases between the two germline ends. Germline CDR1 LGHDT, CDR2 YNNKEL (reference sequence). This CDR3 is built from 15 residues. The CDR3 sequence is CASSQTRDGNQPQHF. Here the CDR3 DNA reads TGTGCCAGCAGCCAGACCCGAGATGGCAATCAGCCCCAGCATTTT.

On this clonotype itself: Likely a read error: the CDR3 ends without its conserved phenylalanine or tryptophan. The chain couples TRBV25-1 to TRBJ1-1; 10 bases map to TRBD1. CDR3 length: 16 residues. V was clipped by 8 bases and J by 4 bases; unmatched bases: 13. The germline CDR1 and CDR2 sequences are MGHDK and SYGVNS. CDR3 region: CASSPRDRGGPTEAFS. The CDR3 DNA follows: TGTGCCAGCTCCCCCCGGGACAGGGGAGGGCCCACTGAAGCTTTCTCT.

This chain connects TRBV5-6 to TRBJ1-2; no reliable D call. This CDR3 has 15 amino acids. Trimming took off 3 bases at V and 6 bases at J, with 18 bases between the two ends. The germline V gene has CDR1 SGHDT and CDR2 YYEEEE. The chain's CDR3 is CASSWPRSFGDGYTF. The CDR3 DNA sequence: TGTGCCAGCAGCTGGCCTCGGTCGTTCGGGGATGGCTACACCTTC.

The rearrangement uses TRBV20-1 and TRBJ2-1, with 13 bases matching TRBD2. There are 15 residues in the CDR3. V lost 4 bases to trimming and J lost 5 bases; unmatched junction nucleotides: 5. Germline V gene sequence: CDR1 DFQATT, CDR2 SNEGSKA (reference sequence). Written as DNA, the CDR3 is TGCAGTGCTACCCGGACTAGCGGGGGTCACAATGAGCAGTTCTTC. Translating it yields CSATRTSGGHNEQFF.

This rearrangement joins TRBV10-3 to TRBJ2-2, with D hard to call. Germline CDR1 reads ENHRY; CDR2 reads SYGVKD. Deletions cut 5 bases from V and 5 bases from J, with 6 bases between. The CDR3 is 12 residues long. As DNA, the CDR3 is TGTGCCATCAGTCTACAGACCGGGGAGCTGTTTTTT. Amino acids: CAISLQTGELFF.

This chain joins TRBV5-1 and TRBJ2-3, with a tentative D call TRBD1 (6 bases). Germline CDR1 and CDR2: SGHRS and YFSETQ. CDR3 length equals 16 residues. Between the trimmed V and J ends, which lost 4 bases and 0 bases, there was a span of 15 bases. CDR3 protein: CASSLRGNPSTDTQYF. In DNA, the CDR3 is TGCGCCAGCAGCCTCAGGGGAAACCCTAGCACAGATACGCAGTATTTT.

The V gene is TRBV5-6, the J gene TRBJ2-7; D tentatively fits TRBD1 or TRBD2 (5 bases each). The ends were cut back, 3 bases at V and 4 bases at J, with 17 bases in the middle. The CDR3 has 15 amino acids. CDR1 and CDR2 from the germline V gene are SGHDT and YYEEEE. DNA of the CDR3: TGTGCCAGCAGCTGGATTGATCAGGGCGGGTACGAGCAGTACTTC. Residues: CASSWIDQGGYEQYF.

This clonotype appeared many times. This chain links TRBV7-8 with TRBJ2-7; D gene ambiguous. From germline, CDR1 is SGHVS and CDR2 FQNEAQ. Between the trimmed V and J ends, which lost 2 bases and 0 bases, there was a span of 8 bases. The CDR3 is made up of 14 amino acids. The CDR3 spells CASSLNRISYEQYF. CDR3 in DNA: TGTGCCAGCAGCTTAAACAGAATCTCCTACGAGCAGTACTTC. The complete variable domain, with remaining parts taken from reference TRBV7-8 and TRBJ2-7, reads GAGVSQSPRYKVAKRGQDVALRCDPISGHVSLFWYQQALGQGPEFLTYFQNEAQLDKSGLPSDRFFAERPEGSVSTLKIQRTQQEDSAVYLCASSLNRISYEQYFGPGTRLTVT.